The present TCR beta chain was sequenced within a study of cytomegalovirus exposure and HLA in healthy donors. This CDR3 spans 12 amino acids. Trimming took 7 bases from V and 7 from J, leaving 13 bases between them. CDR1 and CDR2 (germline): ENHRY, SYGVKD. The study ran its PCR with 60 Vbeta and 13 Jbeta primers. Profiled with immunoSEQ multiplex PCR; TCRdb holds only in-frame clones, not every one. The repertoire holds roughly 120,000 clones, with roughly 8.6% as singletons. The V gene is TRBV10-3, the J gene TRBJ1-2, with D possibly matching TRBD1 (5 bases). The TCR originated in a woman between 40 and 50 years old in good health and CMV-seropositive. Sequenced material: PBMCs. Here the CDR3 reads CAITGPGGGYTF. CDR3 DNA: TGTGCCATCACAGGGCCCGGCGGTGGCTACACCTTC.